Below, 7 T cell receptor beta chains from the same sample are listed, as sequenced in a study of Tregs in tolerant kidney transplant recipients. Method: immunoSEQ multiplex PCR; TCRdb's copy keeps in-frame clones and lacks some. Here the sample table reports fewer than 35,000 clones. The material was CD8+ T cells from blood, obtained before the transplant. These receptors were collected from a human donor who received a combined kidney and bone marrow transplant.

As regards this clone: The CDR3 end lies 3 residues beyond the end of the read and is filled in from the germline J gene. This sequence joins TRBV5-1 and TRBJ2-1; 12 bases are a match to TRBD2. Germline loops: CDR1 SGHRS, CDR2 YFSETQ. The CDR3 loop spans 18 amino acids. The J segment lost 3 bases and the V segment lost 4 bases, leaving 11 bases of the junction unmatched. The CDR3 bases that were read are TGCGCCAGCAGCCCCCTAGCGGGAGGGCCCACCCACTACAATGAG. Encoded protein: CASSPLAGGPTHYNE. In full, the CDR3 is CASSPLAGGPTHYNEQFF.

Of note for this clone: The read ends 3 residues shy of where the CDR3 ends; the end is completed using the germline J gene. This chain joins TRBV6-2 or TRBV6-3 and TRBJ2-5; 11 bases match TRBD2. The junction had 10 bases not matched to a gene; V was cut back by 2 bases and J by 5 bases. Germline V CDR1 and CDR2: MNHEY, SVGEGT. CDR3 length equals 17 residues. CDR3 sequence reads: CASSYDSSGRSSETQYF. The sequenced part of the CDR3 DNA is TGTGCCAGCAGTTACGATTCTAGCGGGAGGTCTAGTGAGACC.

CDR3 DNA (partial): TGTGCCAGTAGTATAGGGACAGGGGTCTACGAG. Its protein is CASSIGTGVYE. The CDR3 reads in full as CASSIGTGVYEQYF. The chain combines TRBV19 with TRBJ2-7; 9 bases align to TRBD1. Read coverage stops 3 residues before the CDR3 terminus; the germline J gene supplies the remainder. The CDR3 contains 14 residues. Trimming removed 1 base from V and 3 bases from J; junction bases left unmatched: 1. Germline CDR1 is LNHDA and CDR2 is SQIVND (reference sequence).

To note about this clone: The CDR3 goes on 3 residues after the read ends, and that part is filled in from the germline J gene. The V and J genes are TRBV2 and TRBJ2-6; D is ambiguous. This CDR3 is built from 15 residues. Germline V lookup: CDR1 SNHLY, CDR2 FYNNEI. Trimming took off 6 bases at V and 0 bases at J, with 9 bases between the two ends. The DNA read from the CDR3 is TGTGCCAGCAGGAAGGGTTCCTCTGGGGCCAACGTC. This encodes CASRKGSSGANV. The whole CDR3 reads CASRKGSSGANVLTF.

For this clone: The CDR3 end is not reached by the read, which stops 3 residues before it; the germline J gene fills it in. The V and J genes are TRBV10-2 and TRBJ1-4; 12 nucleotides match TRBD1. J was trimmed by 0 bases and V by 2 bases; bases with no gene match: 4. Germline loops: CDR1 WSHSY, CDR2 SAAADI. The CDR3 covers 18 residues. The CDR3: CASSERGTGGATNEKLFF. The CDR3 DNA, read in part, is TGCGCCAGCAGTGAGCGCGGGACAGGGGGCGCAACTAATGAAAAA.

Partial CDR3 DNA: TGTGCCAGCAGCACCGCGGACAGGGGGGACTATGGC. Protein product: CASSTADRGDYG. In full, the CDR3 is CASSTADRGDYGYTF. The chain employs TRBV13 and TRBJ1-2; TRBD1 agrees at 10 bases. The sequence runs out 3 residues before the end of the CDR3; the remainder is reconstructed from the germline J gene. The length of the CDR3 is 15 residues. The V gene end was trimmed by 5 bases and the J gene end by 3 bases; junction bases not matched to a gene: 6. Germline V gives CDR1 PRHDT, CDR2 FYEKMQ (reference sequence). Complete variable domain (other parts from reference TRBV13 and TRBJ1-2): AAGVIQSPRHLIKEKRETATLKCYPIPRHDTVYWYQQGPGQDPQFLISFYEKMQSDKGSIPDRFSAQQFSDYHSELNMSSLELGDSALYFCASSTADRGDYGYTFGSGTRLTVV.

Notes on this clone: The read ends 3 residues before the CDR3 terminus; that terminus is restored from the germline J gene. The chain has TRBV13 and TRBJ1-4; 8 bases are shared with TRBD1. CDR3 size: 12 residues. From germline, CDR1 is PRHDT and CDR2 FYEKMQ (reference sequence). J was trimmed by 6 bases and V by 7 bases; bases with no gene match: 1. CDR3 bases read: TGTGCCAGCAAGGGACAGGATGAAAAA. It yields the protein CASKGQDEK. In full, the CDR3 is CASKGQDEKLFF.